This T cell receptor (beta chain) comes out of a study of blood T cells in healthy people across ages. The study's findings and limits: The diversity estimates, figures obtained from one million T cells, were considered underestimates. Comparison with aged donors showed that long-lived donors had more naive CD4+ cells and higher diversity. A roughly linear fall in TCR beta diversity per million T cells was seen with increasing age.

Trimming shortened V by 0 bases and J by 5 bases, and 10 bases separated the two germline ends. The CDR3 is 14 residues long. Per the germline V gene, CDR1 is MNHNY and CDR2 is SVGAGI (reference sequence). Total RNA extracted from each sample amounted to at least 6 micrograms. This clonotype came up a few times. The antigen remains unidentified. Then a second PCR, running about 6 to 11 cycles, was carried out with a sample-barcoded 5' primer and a J-beta primer mix. TCRdb reanalysed the 5' RACE reads using MiXCR and keeps one entry per CDR3 protein. The table lists approximately 1.5 million distinct CDR3 sequences, approximately 39% of them singletons.

The source of this sequence is a woman in her late teens or twenties in good health. The sequencing sample was made of blood. The gene calls are TRBV6-6 and TRBJ2-5; tentatively, D is TRBD1 (6 bases). The CDR3 loop is CASSYSRQGETQYF. CDR3 bases: TGTGCCAGCAGTTACTCGAGGCAGGGGGAGACCCAGTACTTC.